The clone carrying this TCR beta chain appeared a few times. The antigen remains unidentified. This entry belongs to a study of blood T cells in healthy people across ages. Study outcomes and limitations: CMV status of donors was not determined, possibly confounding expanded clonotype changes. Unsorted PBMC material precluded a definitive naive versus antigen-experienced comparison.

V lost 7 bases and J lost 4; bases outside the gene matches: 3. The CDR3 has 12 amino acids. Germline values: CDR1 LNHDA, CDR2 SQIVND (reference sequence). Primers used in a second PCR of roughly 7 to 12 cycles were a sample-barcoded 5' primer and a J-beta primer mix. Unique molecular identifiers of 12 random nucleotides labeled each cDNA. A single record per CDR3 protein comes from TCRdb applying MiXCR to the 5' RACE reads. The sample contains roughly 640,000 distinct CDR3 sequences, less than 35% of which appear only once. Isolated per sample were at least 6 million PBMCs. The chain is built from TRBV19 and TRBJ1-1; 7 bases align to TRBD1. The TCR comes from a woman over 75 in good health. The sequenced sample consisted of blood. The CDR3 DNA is TGTGCCAGTACGACAGGGATCACTGAAGCTTTCTTT. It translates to CASTTGITEAFF. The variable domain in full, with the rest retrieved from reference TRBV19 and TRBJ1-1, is DGGITQSPKYLFRKEGQNVTLSCEQNLNHDAMYWYRQDPGQGLRLIYYSQIVNDFQKGDIAEGYSVSREKKESFPLTVTSAQKNPTAFYLCASTTGITEAFFGQGTRLTVV.